This paragraph reports one TCR beta chain. Its antigen is unidentified. This specimen comes from a study of PD-1 blockade in classical Hodgkin lymphoma. Study-wide points: Baseline diversity was lower in partial responders and progressors than complete responders. CD8+ TCR diversity did not rise significantly by C4D1, unlike CD4+.

Patients all relapsed after autologous stem cell transplantation, and there was variation in brentuximab vedotin exposure. CDR3 size: 14 residues. The germline V gene encodes CDR1 ENHRY and CDR2 SYGVKD. The germline V and J ends were trimmed by 4 bases and 5 bases, with 15 bases remaining between them. The assay was immunoSEQ multiplex PCR, and TCRdb's table has in-frame clones only and misses some. The table has 46,000 or so clones, 85% to 90% seen once. The chain combines TRBV10-3 with TRBJ2-7; tentatively, D is TRBD2 (6 bases). The sample here was peripheral blood mononuclear cells (PBMCs), taken at baseline. The sequence derives from a human donor with classical Hodgkin lymphoma. The CDR3 here is CAISVGGTSDEQYF. The CDR3 DNA sequence: TGTGCCATCAGTGTAGGCGGGACGTCGGACGAGCAGTACTTC.